This T cell receptor (beta chain) was identified in a study of shared clonotypes between healthy human individuals. For this clone: What it binds is not known.

Per the germline V gene, CDR1 is WNHNN and CDR2 is SYGVQD (reference sequence). J lost 0 bases, V lost 3 bases, and 5 bases had no gene match. There are 16 residues in the CDR3. At a deep level, the assay was run. The material for each subset, its genomic DNA, was split evenly across several immunoSEQ plates. The protocol was immunoSEQ multiplex PCR, while the TCRdb copy is restricted to in-frame clones and leaves out a portion. The sample has 2 million to 2.5 million clones, 85% to 95% seen once. The study's findings and limits: The sampled material consisted only of blood, and tissue repertoires are likely to differ. Generally, naive subsets came out with larger estimated richness than memory subsets.

This chain connects TRBV10-1 to TRBJ2-7; TRBD2 aligns across 10 bases. The receptor was derived from a man between 18 and 29 years old in good health. Some clones in this sample may be carry-over from other donors' samples. Sequencing input: naive CD4+ T cells from PBMCs. Described subset: CD45RA+ positively selected. The CDR3 coding sequence is TGCGCCAGCAGTGAATTCACTAGCGGGATCTCCTACGAGCAGTACTTC. Residues: CASSEFTSGISYEQYF.